A single sample gave rise to the 28 T cell receptor beta chains below, sequenced in a study of cytomegalovirus exposure and HLA in healthy donors. The method was immunoSEQ multiplex PCR; TCRdb's version includes in-frame clones alone and lacks a portion of them. The sample contains 220,000 or so clones, around 86% of which appear only once. The sequenced sample consisted of PBMCs. The receptors shown here come from a woman aged 18-29 years in good health and CMV-seropositive.

This clone has a handful of counts. The genes are TRBV19 and TRBJ1-5, with D unclear. With 3 bases removed from V and 7 bases from J, the gap between germline ends came to 19 bases. Per germline, CDR1 LNHDA and CDR2 SQIVND (reference sequence). This CDR3 comprises 16 residues. The CDR3 DNA reads as TGTGCCAGTAGTATCCGAATCTTGCGGGGAGGACAGCCCCAGCATTTT. This codes for CASSIRILRGGQPQHF. Full variable domain (remainder filled in from reference TRBV19 and TRBJ1-5): DGGITQSPKYLFRKEGQNVTLSCEQNLNHDAMYWYRQDPGQGLRLIYYSQIVNDFQKGDIAEGYSVSREKKESFPLTVTSAQKNPTAFYLCASSIRILRGGQPQHFGDGTRLSIL.

The chain combines TRBV10-1 with TRBJ2-1; 8 bases align to TRBD2. This CDR3 is built from 13 residues. V dropped 6 bases and J dropped 9; count of bases not matched to a gene: 7. Germline V gene data show CDR1 as WNHNN and CDR2 as SYGVQD (reference sequence). CDR3 region: CASRRTSYGEQFF. The CDR3 nucleotides are TGCGCCAGCAGAAGGACTAGCTATGGTGAGCAGTTCTTC.

V and J are TRBV4-2 and TRBJ2-7; D is perhaps TRBD1 (6 bases). There are 14 residues in the CDR3. V was pared by 4 bases and J by 0 bases, with 10 bases between. Germline CDR1 reads LGHNA; CDR2 reads YNFKEQ. The DNA of the CDR3 is TGTGCCAGCAGCCCTCAGGGGAGCTCCTACGAGCAGTACTTC. The encoded protein is CASSPQGSSYEQYF.

This sequence joins TRBV2 and TRBJ2-7; 7 nucleotides align to TRBD1. CDR3 length equals 16 residues. With 7 bases clipped from V and 4 bases from J, the junction kept 16 bases outside the gene matches. Germline V gives CDR1 SNHLY, CDR2 FYNNEI. The CDR3 DNA reads as TGTGCCAGCACCCCACACGAGACAGGGAGAGTTTACGAGCAGTACTTC. Translation gives CASTPHETGRVYEQYF.

The chain recombines TRBV6-5 with TRBJ2-7, with a possible D match to TRBD2 (6 bases). With 8 bases removed from V and 6 bases from J, the gap between germline ends came to 20 bases. Germline V lookup: CDR1 MNHEY, CDR2 SVGAGI. This CDR3 has 14 amino acids. The CDR3 protein is CASSDRGWVPEQYF. CDR3 bases: TGTGCCAGCTCGGACCGGGGGTGGGTCCCCGAGCAGTACTTC.

This chain joins TRBV11-2 and TRBJ1-1; D is uncertain. Trimming removed 1 base from V and 4 bases from J, with 16 bases in between. Germline V gives CDR1 SGHAT, CDR2 FQNNGV. CDR3 length equals 16 residues. This CDR3 is CASSLVVAGPITEAFF. In nucleotides, the CDR3 is TGTGCCAGCAGCTTAGTAGTGGCGGGCCCGATCACTGAAGCTTTCTTT.

The chain joins TRBV5-1 to TRBJ1-2; 10 nucleotides line up with TRBD1. Trimming cost V 0 bases and J 8 bases; bases outside gene matches: 10. Germline CDR1 and CDR2: SGHRS and YFSETQ. The CDR3 is 16 residues long. CDR3 loop: CASSLAGGQGRDGYTF. CDR3 nucleotides: TGCGCCAGCAGCTTGGCCGGGGGACAGGGGCGGGACGGCTACACCTTC. Variable domain in full (rest from reference TRBV5-1 and TRBJ1-2): KAGVTQTPRYLIKTRGQQVTLSCSPISGHRSVSWYQQTPGQGLQFLFEYFSETQRNKGNFPGRFSGRQFSNSRSEMNVSTLELGDSALYLCASSLAGGQGRDGYTFGSGTRLTVV.

The chain uses TRBV5-6 and TRBJ2-6; possibly TRBD2 for D (5 bases). The CDR3 consists of 16 residues. In germline, CDR1 is SGHDT, CDR2 YYEEEE. Trimming left V 0 bases short and J 4 bases short, with 11 bases between. CDR3 in DNA: TGTGCCAGCAGCTTGGCCAAGAGGGTAGGGGCCAACGTCCTGACTTTC. Protein sequence: CASSLAKRVGANVLTF.

This sequence joins TRBV28 and TRBJ1-5, with TRBD1 identical over 10 bases. Germline V gene lookup returns CDR1 MDHEN and CDR2 SYDVKM. The CDR3 spans 15 residues. J gave up 7 bases and V 3 bases, and 6 bases lay outside the gene matches. The CDR3 here is CASSFVGTGEQPQHF. The CDR3 region has the DNA TGTGCCAGCAGTTTCGTCGGGACAGGGGAACAGCCCCAGCATTTT.

The V gene is TRBV27, the J gene TRBJ1-5, with D unresolved. The germline V gene has CDR1 MNHEY and CDR2 SMNVEV (reference sequence). V was clipped by 4 bases and J by 2 bases, with 6 bases between them. This CDR3 is 13 amino acids long. This CDR3 is CASSSPGNQPQHF. The CDR3 DNA reads TGTGCCAGCAGTTCCCCGGGCAATCAGCCCCAGCATTTT.

The chain joins TRBV5-6 to TRBJ2-3, with 7 positions matching TRBD1. The germline gives CDR1 SGHDT, CDR2 YYEEEE. V trimming: 4 bases; J trimming: 0 bases; junction bases outside the gene matches: 5. The CDR3 runs to 15 residues. DNA of the CDR3: TGTGCCAGCAGCGTACCCAGGGGGAGCACAGATACGCAGTATTTT. Its protein product is CASSVPRGSTDTQYF.

The gene calls are TRBV5-1 and TRBJ2-7; possibly TRBD2 for D (6 bases). Germline V gene sequence: CDR1 SGHRS, CDR2 YFSETQ. The CDR3 length is 15 residues. V lost 0 bases and J 2 bases, leaving 12 bases between the germline ends. CDR3 in amino acids: CASSLEFGRTYEQYF. Here the CDR3 DNA reads TGCGCCAGCAGCTTGGAATTCGGGAGAACCTACGAGCAGTACTTC.

This clone appeared a few times. The genes are TRBV27 and TRBJ1-2; TRBD1 aligns across 8 bases. V gave up 6 bases and J gave up 4 bases; unmatched junction bases: 4. CDR1 and CDR2 (germline): MNHEY, SMNVEV (reference sequence). The CDR3 runs 13 residues. The CDR3 DNA sequence: TGTGCCAGCAGCACAACAGGGGGCTATGGCTACACCTTC. Residues: CASSTTGGYGYTF.

The genes are TRBV9 and TRBJ2-7, with a possible D match to TRBD1 (7 bases). The V gene lost 2 bases and the J gene lost 7 bases, with 16 bases spanning the gap. The CDR3 is 14 residues long. Germline CDR1 and CDR2: SGDLS and YYNGEE. The CDR3 region is CASSVGGQSSEQYF. The CDR3 DNA is TGTGCCAGCAGCGTGGGGGGACAGTCGTCAGAGCAGTACTTC.

Turning to this clone: Other DNA sequences in this sample translate to the same CDR3. The chain joins TRBV7-9 to TRBJ2-7; 8 positions match TRBD2. In germline, CDR1 is SEHNR, CDR2 FQNEAQ (reference sequence). This CDR3 region has 12 residues. V lost 8 bases to trimming and J lost 4 bases; unmatched junction nucleotides: 4. The CDR3 DNA reads as TGTGCCAGCTCACGGGGGGGGTACGAGCAGTACTTC. The encoded protein is CASSRGGYEQYF.

The chain is built from TRBV18 and TRBJ2-7; a possible D gene is TRBD2 (6 bases). The germline V and J ends were trimmed by 3 bases and 1 base, with 13 bases remaining between them. The germline V gene encodes CDR1 KGHSH and CDR2 LQKENI. This CDR3 comprises 15 residues. The CDR3 loop is CASSPKEGRSYEQYF. The CDR3 bases are TGTGCCAGCTCACCGAAGGAGGGCAGATCCTACGAGCAGTACTTC.

This clone appeared a single time. The chain is built from TRBV7-9 and TRBJ2-7; 7 nucleotides line up with TRBD1. The CDR3 spans 16 residues. V dropped 4 bases and J dropped 4; count of bases not matched to a gene: 13. The V gene's germline CDR1 is SEHNR and CDR2 FQNEAQ (reference sequence). The DNA for the CDR3 is TGTGCCAGCAGCTCACCGGGACAGCTAGGGGTATACGAGCAGTACTTC. It translates to CASSSPGQLGVYEQYF.

V gene TRBV6-1 combines with J gene TRBJ2-7; D is unclear. V lost 10 bases, J lost 4 bases, and 14 bases lay in between. The CDR3 sequence is 12 residues long. In germline, CDR1 is MNHNS, CDR2 SASEGT. The CDR3 sequence: CATPGTDYEQYF. The CDR3 DNA reads as TGTGCCACACCGGGTACGGATTACGAGCAGTACTTC.

The chain has TRBV15 and TRBJ1-3, with D unclear. V lost 1 base to trimming and J lost 3 bases, with 7 bases between them. Germline CDR1 and CDR2: LNHNV and YYDKDF (reference sequence). The CDR3 extends over 14 amino acids. CDR3 amino acids: CATSRVGFGNTIYF. Here the CDR3 DNA reads TGTGCCACCAGCAGAGTCGGTTTTGGAAACACCATATATTTT.

The chain is built from TRBV2 and TRBJ2-3, with 8 bases that match TRBD2. In germline, CDR1 is SNHLY, CDR2 FYNNEI. This CDR3 has 15 residues. J lost 2 bases, V lost 7 bases, and 8 bases had no gene match. The CDR3 nucleotides read TGTGCCAGCACAACCGGGACTAGTCTCACAGATACGCAGTATTTT. Its translation is CASTTGTSLTDTQYF.

This chain joins TRBV18 and TRBJ2-7; D remains ambiguous. V lost 4 bases, J lost 6 bases, and 7 bases lay in between. The CDR3 covers 11 residues. CDR1 is KGHSH and CDR2 is LQKENI in the germline V gene. The chain's CDR3 is CASSLGSEQYF. The CDR3 DNA follows: TGTGCCAGCTCACTGGGCAGCGAGCAGTACTTC.

The chain uses TRBV5-1 and TRBJ2-3; TRBD2 is a possible D gene (5 bases). The CDR3 is 12 amino acids. The germline CDR1 and CDR2 sequences are SGHRS and YFSETQ. The V end lost 7 bases, the J end lost 3 bases, and 9 bases lay between the germline ends. CDR3 amino acids: CASSRETDTQYF. The CDR3 region has the DNA TGCGCCAGCTCTAGGGAGACAGATACGCAGTATTTT.

This chain uses TRBV19 with TRBJ2-3; 10 bases agree with TRBD2. The CDR3 is 15 residues long. The J segment lost 1 base and the V segment lost 5 bases, leaving 3 bases of the junction unmatched. CDR1 and CDR2 (germline): LNHDA, SQIVND (reference sequence). Here the CDR3 reads CASSPTSGRTDTQYF. In nucleotides, the CDR3 is TGTGCCAGTAGTCCGACTAGCGGGCGCACAGATACGCAGTATTTT. Complete variable domain (other parts from reference TRBV19 and TRBJ2-3): DGGITQSPKYLFRKEGQNVTLSCEQNLNHDAMYWYRQDPGQGLRLIYYSQIVNDFQKGDIAEGYSVSREKKESFPLTVTSAQKNPTAFYLCASSPTSGRTDTQYFGPGTRLTVL.

This chain connects TRBV7-8 to TRBJ2-7; TRBD2 matches at 8 bases. There are 16 residues in the CDR3. V gave up 3 bases and J gave up 0 bases; unmatched junction bases: 7. Germline loops: CDR1 SGHVS, CDR2 FQNEAQ. This chain's CDR3 is CASSFGYGRGSYEQYF. CDR3 sequence (DNA): TGTGCCAGCAGCTTCGGGTACGGGAGGGGCTCCTACGAGCAGTACTTC.

This chain links TRBV18 with TRBJ2-2; a weak D match, TRBD1 (6 bases). In germline, CDR1 is KGHSH, CDR2 LQKENI. CDR3 length: 16 amino acids. Between the trimmed V and J ends, which lost 3 bases and 1 base, there was a span of 12 bases. DNA of the CDR3: TGTGCCAGCTCACCTCAACAGGGAATGAACACCGGGGAGCTGTTTTTT. Protein: CASSPQQGMNTGELFF. Filled out from reference TRBV18 and TRBJ2-2, the complete variable domain reads NAGVMQNPRHLVRRRGQEARLRCSPMKGHSHVYWYRQLPEEGLKFMVYLQKENIIDESGMPKERFSAEFPKEGPSILRIQQVVRGDSAAYFCASSPQQGMNTGELFFGEGSRLTVL.

The chain links TRBV10-3 to TRBJ2-7; maybe TRBD2 (6 bases). Trimming stripped 8 bases from V and 0 bases from J, with 14 bases between. The CDR3 contains 14 residues. Germline V gene data show CDR1 as ENHRY and CDR2 as SYGVKD. The CDR3 region has the DNA TGTGCCATCGGGGGGACGTCGAGCTCCTACGAGCAGTACTTC. Translation: CAIGGTSSSYEQYF.

The chain is built from TRBV27 and TRBJ2-7; possibly TRBD2 for D (5 bases). Deletions cut 4 bases from V and 2 bases from J, with 12 bases between. CDR3 size: 14 residues. Germline CDR1 is MNHEY and CDR2 is SMNVEV (reference sequence). CDR3 residues: CASSSDFAPYEQYF. CDR3 coding DNA: TGTGCCAGCAGTTCGGACTTCGCCCCCTACGAGCAGTACTTC.

The chain has TRBV4-1 and TRBJ2-4, with a possible D match to TRBD2 (6 bases). This CDR3 contains 16 residues. Trimming removed 1 base at V and 1 base at J, with 11 bases between. CDR1 is MGHRA and CDR2 is YSYEKL in the germline V gene. The CDR3 nucleotides are TGCGCCAGCAGCCAAGTTTCGGGAGCGGCCAAAAACATTCAGTACTTC. Amino acids: CASSQVSGAAKNIQYF.